What follows are 7 T cell receptor beta chains derived from one specimen sequenced in a study of blood T cell repertoires in COVID-19. Measured with immunoSEQ multiplex PCR; TCRdb has only the in-frame clones, and not every one. Here the sample spans roughly 32,000 clones, around 90% being singletons. Sequences were obtained from peripheral blood. These TCRs come from a man aged 45 to 65 with active or convalescent COVID-19.

This chain uses TRBV6-1 with TRBJ1-5; the match to TRBD1 covers 10 bases. Per germline, CDR1 MNHNS and CDR2 SASEGT. V dropped 7 bases and J dropped 7; count of bases not matched to a gene: 13. CDR3 length: 16 amino acids. CDR3 in amino acids: CASNERTGGRRQPQHF. The CDR3 coding sequence is TGTGCCAGCAATGAGCGGACAGGGGGTCGTCGGCAGCCCCAGCATTTT.

This rearrangement joins TRBV11-2 to TRBJ2-3; the match to TRBD2 covers 8 bases. The trim removed 5 bases at V and 3 bases at J, leaving 7 bases unmatched. The CDR3 length is 15 residues. The V gene's germline CDR1 is SGHAT and CDR2 FQNNGV. The CDR3 loop is CASSPSGLGTDTQYF. CDR3 nucleotides: TGTGCCAGCAGCCCGTCGGGACTAGGAACAGATACGCAGTATTTT.

This clone has more than one count but fewer than ten. The rearrangement uses TRBV30 and TRBJ2-1, with D possibly matching TRBD2 (5 bases). Germline assignment: CDR1 GTSNPN and CDR2 SVGIG (reference sequence). V was pared by 7 bases and J by 8 bases, with 15 bases between. The CDR3 covers 12 residues. The CDR3 DNA follows: TGTGCCTCCTATGGGAGTAGCCATGAGCAGTTCTTC. This translates into CASYGSSHEQFF.

In its sample, this clone was seen once. The chain uses TRBV30 and TRBJ1-2, with D unclear. The V end lost 0 bases, the J end lost 2 bases, and 19 bases lay between the germline ends. CDR3 length equals 17 residues. Germline assignment: CDR1 GTSNPN and CDR2 SVGIG (reference sequence). CDR3 nucleotides: TGTGCCTGGAGTGTGCCTTCCCCAGCGCCCACGAACTATGGCTACACCTTC. Translated, it gives CAWSVPSPAPTNYGYTF.

The chain employs TRBV7-9 and TRBJ2-7; 7 nucleotides line up with TRBD2. Germline CDR1 and CDR2: SEHNR and FQNEAQ (reference sequence). Trimming removed 4 bases from V and 3 bases from J; junction bases left unmatched: 6. The CDR3 covers 14 residues. CDR3 DNA: TGTGCCAGCAGCTCGGGACTATCTGACTACGAGCAGTACTTC. As protein: CASSSGLSDYEQYF.

The chain recombines TRBV7-6 with TRBJ1-1; maybe TRBD1 (5 bases). Germline V gene data show CDR1 as SGHVS and CDR2 as FNYEAQ. V was pared by 5 bases and J by 2 bases, with 9 bases between. The CDR3 extends over 13 amino acids. CDR3 coding DNA: TGTGCCAGCAGCCATGACAGTAACACTGAAGCTTTCTTT. This translates into CASSHDSNTEAFF. The whole variable domain, remainder taken from reference TRBV7-6 and TRBJ1-1, is GAGVSQSPRYKVTKRGQDVALRCDPISGHVSLYWYRQALGQGPEFLTYFNYEAQQDKSGLPNDRFSAERPEGSISTLTIQRTEQRDSAMYRCASSHDSNTEAFFGQGTRLTVV.

The gene calls are TRBV4-1 and TRBJ2-5; D unclear. Per the germline V gene, CDR1 is MGHRA and CDR2 is YSYEKL. The length of the CDR3 is 13 residues. The germline V and J ends were trimmed by 1 base and 3 bases, with 6 bases remaining between them. The CDR3 protein is CASSQVSEETQYF. The DNA of the CDR3 is TGCGCCAGCAGCCAAGTTTCTGAAGAGACCCAGTACTTC.